Listed below are T cell receptor beta chains from one sample, sequenced in a study of blood T cell repertoires in COVID-19. This table comes from immunoSEQ multiplex PCR, and its TCRdb copy is limited to in-frame clones, with some not included. The sample lists over 200,000 clones; 92% were seen once. Material for sequencing was peripheral blood. These receptor sequences come from a man between 60 and 75 years old with COVID-19, enrolled during active disease. Each CDR3 is given with its conserved first and last residue. The D gene is left open where the match is weak. A row's size may be missing; if present it is once, few, many or a size class.

CDR3 protein | CDR3 DNA | clone size | J gene | V gene | D gene
CASSLDSPKNIQYF | TGCGCCAGCAGCTTGGATAGTCCCAAAAACATTCAGTACTTC | - | TRBJ2-4 | TRBV5-1 | -
CASSLVGRGLAKNIQYF | TGTGCCAGCAGCTTGGTGGGCAGGGGGCTAGCCAAAAACATTCAGTACTTC | - | TRBJ2-4 | TRBV5-4 | TRBD1
CASSPSGGTDTQYF | TGCGCCAGCAGTCCTAGCGGGGGCACAGATACGCAGTATTTT | - | TRBJ2-3 | TRBV10-2 | TRBD2
CSVRDRGRFHEQYF | TGCAGCGTGAGGGACAGGGGGCGCTTCCACGAGCAGTACTTC | - | TRBJ2-7 | TRBV29-1 | TRBD1
CASSVAGGLGHGELFF | TGTGCCAGCAGCGTAGCGGGGGGGCTAGGGCACGGGGAGCTGTTTTTT | - | TRBJ2-2 | TRBV9 | TRBD2
CASSPRSGSRGDEQYF | TGTGCCAGCAGTCCCCGTAGCGGGAGTAGAGGCGACGAGCAGTACTTC | few | TRBJ2-7 | TRBV27 | TRBD2
CSVEGLSGAYGYTF | TGCAGCGTTGAGGGACTCTCAGGAGCCTATGGCTACACCTTC | - | TRBJ1-2 | TRBV29-1 | -
CASREQGAGGYTF | TGCGCCAGCAGAGAACAGGGGGCAGGCGGCTACACCTTC | - | TRBJ1-2 | TRBV5-1 | TRBD1
CASSPGTGGREQYF | TGTGCCAGCAGTCCCGGGACAGGGGGTAGGGAGCAGTACTTC | - | TRBJ2-7 | TRBV7-3 | TRBD1
CASSLGTGNTEAFF | TGTGCCAGCAGTTTAGGGACAGGGAACACTGAAGCTTTCTTT | - | TRBJ1-1 | TRBV27 | TRBD1
CASSPRTGGASSNEQYF | TGTGCCAGCAGCCCTAGGACAGGGGGTGCCTCAAGCAACGAGCAGTACTTC | - | TRBJ2-7 | TRBV5-4 | TRBD1
CASSLTGTGLMNTEAFF | TGTGCCAGCAGTCTCACCGGGACAGGCCTCATGAACACTGAAGCTTTCTTT | - | TRBJ1-1 | TRBV28 | TRBD1
CASSQAGGRQFF | TGTGCCAGCAGCCAAGCAGGGGGTAGGCAGTTCTTC | - | TRBJ2-1 | TRBV14 | TRBD1
CASSQRDSVYGYTF | TGTGCCAGCAGCCAAAGGGACAGCGTCTATGGCTACACCTTC | once | TRBJ1-2 | TRBV3-1/TRBV3-2 | TRBD1
CASSNRIGLAGREQFF | TGTGCCAGCAGCAACCGAATAGGACTAGCGGGGAGAGAGCAGTTCTTC | - | TRBJ2-1 | TRBV5-6 | TRBD2
CASSTQREGTEAFF | TGTGCCAGCAGTACACAAAGGGAGGGGACTGAAGCTTTCTTT | - | TRBJ1-1 | TRBV5-4 | -
CASSIGTGTYEQYF | TGTGCCAGCAGCATCGGGACAGGGACCTACGAGCAGTACTTC | - | TRBJ2-7 | TRBV6-5 | TRBD1
CAWSGRNTIYF | TGTGCCTGGAGCGGGAGAAACACCATATATTTT | - | TRBJ1-3 | TRBV30 | -
CASSSGGSYNEQFF | TGCGCCAGCAGCAGCGGGGGTTCCTACAATGAGCAGTTCTTC | - | TRBJ2-1 | TRBV5-1 | TRBD2
CAWTSGTGNSERVSPLHF | TGTGCCTGGACCTCCGGGACAGGGAATTCAGAGAGGGTCTCACCCCTCCACTTT | once | TRBJ1-6 | TRBV30 | TRBD1
CASSWRGDSSQETQYF | TGTGCCAGCAGCTGGAGGGGGGACAGTTCCCAAGAGACCCAGTACTTC | - | TRBJ2-5 | TRBV5-5 | -
CASMAEPGGTQYF | TGTGCCAGCATGGCTGAACCGGGGGGTACGCAGTATTTT | - | TRBJ2-3 | TRBV2 | TRBD2
CASSITTSGTYEQYF | TGTGCCAGTAGTATAACGACTAGCGGCACCTACGAGCAGTACTTC | - | TRBJ2-7 | TRBV19 | TRBD2
CSASTRGRYEQYF | TGCAGTGCTAGTACCCGGGGTCGGTACGAGCAGTACTTC | - | TRBJ2-7 | TRBV20-1 | -
CASSENRGRGEQYF | TGTGCCAGCAGTGAAAACAGGGGTCGGGGCGAGCAGTACTTC | - | TRBJ2-7 | TRBV6-1 | TRBD1
CASSLFAQGADGYTF | TGTGCCAGCAGTTTATTTGCACAGGGGGCAGATGGCTACACCTTC | once | TRBJ1-2 | TRBV27 | TRBD1
CASSKAGGPDTQYF | TGCGCCAGCAGTAAAGCGGGGGGGCCCGATACGCAGTATTTT | - | TRBJ2-3 | TRBV10-2 | TRBD2
CASSAGTGNTGELFF | TGTGCTAGCAGCGCGGGGACTGGGAACACCGGGGAGCTGTTTTTT | once | TRBJ2-2 | TRBV7-7 | -
CASSIEVREGGYTF | TGTGCCAGTAGTATAGAGGTTCGGGAAGGCGGCTACACCTTC | - | TRBJ1-2 | TRBV19 | -
CASSSQTDYGYTF | TGTGCCAGCAGCTCACAGACGGATTATGGCTACACCTTC | - | TRBJ1-2 | TRBV7-3 | -
CASSIRRGYEQYF | TGTGCCAGTAGTATAAGGAGAGGCTACGAGCAGTACTTC | - | TRBJ2-7 | TRBV19 | -
CASSDAKGLQYEQYF | TGTGCCAGCAGCGATGCCAAGGGACTACAATACGAGCAGTACTTC | - | TRBJ2-7 | TRBV7-9 | TRBD2
CASSPSGQGNTEAFF | TGTGCCAGCAGCCCTTCCGGACAGGGGAACACTGAAGCTTTCTTT | - | TRBJ1-1 | TRBV11-2 | TRBD1
CASSKVPKGQNNTEAFF | TGTGCCAGCAGCAAAGTTCCCAAAGGACAGAACAACACTGAAGCTTTCTTT | - | TRBJ1-1 | TRBV21-1 | -
CASSQMDSVYEQYF | TGCGCCAGCAGCCAAATGGATAGCGTCTACGAGCAGTACTTC | once | TRBJ2-7 | TRBV5-1 | -
CSVRTGGAYSNQPQHF | TGCAGCGTGCGGACAGGGGGCGCCTATAGCAATCAGCCCCAGCATTTT | - | TRBJ1-5 | TRBV29-1 | TRBD1
CASSVAGQYNEQFF | TGTGCCAGTAGTGTGGCGGGTCAGTACAATGAGCAGTTCTTC | - | TRBJ2-1 | TRBV19 | -
CASSEQTSGPYEQYF | TGTGCCAGCAGTGAACAGACTAGCGGACCCTACGAGCAGTACTTC | - | TRBJ2-7 | TRBV2 | TRBD2
CASSLGTTITDTQYF | TGCGCCAGCAGCCTCGGGACTACAATCACAGATACGCAGTATTTT | - | TRBJ2-3 | TRBV4-1 | TRBD2
CASSTLTGAGDNQPQHF | TGTGCCAGTAGTACCCTGACAGGGGCCGGGGACAATCAGCCCCAGCATTTT | - | TRBJ1-5 | TRBV19 | TRBD1
CATSDPTANYGYTF | TGTGCCACCAGTGACCCGACAGCTAACTATGGCTACACCTTC | - | TRBJ1-2 | TRBV24-1 | -
CASSYTGTSKDEQFF | TGCGCCAGCAGCTACACCGGGACTAGCAAGGATGAGCAGTTCTTC | - | TRBJ2-1 | TRBV5-1 | TRBD2
CASSRTSDEQYF | TGTGCCAGCAGTCGGACTAGCGACGAGCAGTACTTC | - | TRBJ2-7 | TRBV6-6 | TRBD2
CASSLLVLASRAGELFF | TGTGCCAGCAGCTTGCTGGTACTAGCAAGCCGGGCCGGGGAGCTGTTTTTT | - | TRBJ2-2 | TRBV7-2 | -
CASSYVRGYSYEQYF | TGTGCCAGCAGTTACGTCAGGGGGTACTCCTACGAGCAGTACTTC | - | TRBJ2-7 | TRBV27 | TRBD1
CASSPRPVTGTNYGYTF | TGTGCCAGCTCACCGAGACCCGTGACAGGAACTAACTATGGCTACACCTTC | - | TRBJ1-2 | TRBV18 | -
CASSLLPGQKGTNTEAFF | TGTGCCAGCAGTCTCCTCCCGGGACAGAAGGGGACGAACACTGAAGCTTTCTTT | - | TRBJ1-1 | TRBV27 | TRBD1
CASSLAGGGWGTDTQYF | TGTGCCAGCAGCTTAGCTGGCGGCGGGTGGGGCACAGATACGCAGTATTTT | - | TRBJ2-3 | TRBV7-9 | -
CASSAAPRTGNTIYF | TGTGCCAGCAGCGCAGCCCCGAGGACTGGAAACACCATATATTTT | - | TRBJ1-3 | TRBV9 | -
CASSLGQGWTGELFF | TGTGCCAGCAGCCTCGGACAGGGGTGGACCGGGGAGCTGTTTTTT | - | TRBJ2-2 | TRBV7-6 | TRBD1